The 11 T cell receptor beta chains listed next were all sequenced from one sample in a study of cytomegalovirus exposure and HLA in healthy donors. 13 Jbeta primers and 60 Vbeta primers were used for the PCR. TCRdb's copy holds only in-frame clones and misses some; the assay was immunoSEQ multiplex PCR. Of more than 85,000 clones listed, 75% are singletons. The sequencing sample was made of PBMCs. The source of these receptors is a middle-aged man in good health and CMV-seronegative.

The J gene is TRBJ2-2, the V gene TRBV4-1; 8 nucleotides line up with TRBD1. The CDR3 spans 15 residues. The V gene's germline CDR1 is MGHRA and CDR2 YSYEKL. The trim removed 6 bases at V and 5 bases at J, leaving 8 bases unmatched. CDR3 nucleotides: TGCGCCAGCAGTCCCGGACAGGGACCAACCGGGGAGCTGTTTTTT. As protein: CASSPGQGPTGELFF.

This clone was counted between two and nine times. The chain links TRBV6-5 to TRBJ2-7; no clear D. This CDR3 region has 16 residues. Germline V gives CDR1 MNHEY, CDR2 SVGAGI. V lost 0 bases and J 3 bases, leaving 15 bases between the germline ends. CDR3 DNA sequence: TGTGCCAGCAGTTACTCGAAGAGACAAGCCCACTACGAGCAGTACTTC. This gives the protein CASSYSKRQAHYEQYF.

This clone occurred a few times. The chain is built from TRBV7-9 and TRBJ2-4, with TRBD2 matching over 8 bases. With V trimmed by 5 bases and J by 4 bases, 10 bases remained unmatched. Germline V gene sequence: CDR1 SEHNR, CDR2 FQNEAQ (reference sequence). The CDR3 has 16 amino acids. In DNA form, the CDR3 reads TGTGCCAGCAGCCCCGGGGGGGTTGTCGCTAAAAACATTCAGTACTTC. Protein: CASSPGGVVAKNIQYF.

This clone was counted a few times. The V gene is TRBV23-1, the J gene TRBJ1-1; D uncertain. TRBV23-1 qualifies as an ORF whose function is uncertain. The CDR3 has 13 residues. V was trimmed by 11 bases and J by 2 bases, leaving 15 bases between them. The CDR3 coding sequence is TGCGCCCCCGATTTCTGGAGAAACACTGAAGCTTTCTTT. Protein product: CAPDFWRNTEAFF.

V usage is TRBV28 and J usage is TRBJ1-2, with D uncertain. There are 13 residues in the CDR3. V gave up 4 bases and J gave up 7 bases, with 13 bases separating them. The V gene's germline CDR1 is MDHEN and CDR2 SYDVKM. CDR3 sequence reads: CASSSTSARGYTF. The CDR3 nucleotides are TGTGCCAGCAGTTCAACGTCCGCGCGTGGCTACACCTTC.

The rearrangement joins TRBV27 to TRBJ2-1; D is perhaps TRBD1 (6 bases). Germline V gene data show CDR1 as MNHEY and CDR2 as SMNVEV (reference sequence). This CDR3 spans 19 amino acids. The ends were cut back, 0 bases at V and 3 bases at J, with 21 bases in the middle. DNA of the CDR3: TGTGCCAGCAGTTTATCCCCCCGGATTGCCGAAGGGGGCTACAATGAGCAGTTCTTC. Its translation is CASSLSPRIAEGGYNEQFF.

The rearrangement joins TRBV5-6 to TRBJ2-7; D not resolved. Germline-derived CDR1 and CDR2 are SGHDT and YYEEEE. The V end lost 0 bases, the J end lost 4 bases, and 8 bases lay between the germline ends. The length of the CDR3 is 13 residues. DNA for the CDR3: TGTGCCAGCAGCTTGGTGGCAGATTACGAGCAGTACTTC. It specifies CASSLVADYEQYF.

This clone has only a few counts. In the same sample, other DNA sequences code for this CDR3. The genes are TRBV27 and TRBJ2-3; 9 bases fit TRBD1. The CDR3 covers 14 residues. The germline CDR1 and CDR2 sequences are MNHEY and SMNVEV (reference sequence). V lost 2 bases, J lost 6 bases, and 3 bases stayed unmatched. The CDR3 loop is CASSLIQGADTQYF. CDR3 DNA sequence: TGTGCCAGCAGTTTAATACAGGGGGCCGATACGCAGTATTTT.

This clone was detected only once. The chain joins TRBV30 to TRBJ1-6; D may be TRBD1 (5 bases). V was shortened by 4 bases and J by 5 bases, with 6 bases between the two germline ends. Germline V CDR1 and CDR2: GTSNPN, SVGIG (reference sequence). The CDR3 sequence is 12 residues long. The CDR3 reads CAWTGNNSPLHF. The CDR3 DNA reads TGTGCCTGGACAGGGAATAATTCACCCCTCCACTTT. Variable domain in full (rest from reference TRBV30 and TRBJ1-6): SQTIHQWPATLVQPVGSPLSLECTVEGTSNPNLYWYRQAAGRGLQLLFYSVGIGQISSEVPQNLSASRPQDRQFILSSKKLLLSDSGFYLCAWTGNNSPLHFGNGTRLTVT.

The CDR3 protein is CASSQEIGGPAEAFF. In DNA form, the CDR3 reads TGCGCCAGCAGCCAAGAGATTGGCGGGCCGGCTGAAGCTTTCTTT. The V and J genes are TRBV4-1 and TRBJ1-1; no reliable D call. From germline, CDR1 is MGHRA and CDR2 YSYEKL. The length of the CDR3 is 15 residues. V was shortened by 0 bases and J by 6 bases, with 14 bases between the two germline ends.

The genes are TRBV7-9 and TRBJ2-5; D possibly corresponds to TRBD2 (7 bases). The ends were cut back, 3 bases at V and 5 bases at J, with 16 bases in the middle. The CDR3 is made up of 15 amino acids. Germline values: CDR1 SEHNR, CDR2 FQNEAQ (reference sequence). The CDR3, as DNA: TGTGCCAGCAGCTTCATCGGGGGGCGTAGGGAGACCCAGTACTTC. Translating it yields CASSFIGGRRETQYF.